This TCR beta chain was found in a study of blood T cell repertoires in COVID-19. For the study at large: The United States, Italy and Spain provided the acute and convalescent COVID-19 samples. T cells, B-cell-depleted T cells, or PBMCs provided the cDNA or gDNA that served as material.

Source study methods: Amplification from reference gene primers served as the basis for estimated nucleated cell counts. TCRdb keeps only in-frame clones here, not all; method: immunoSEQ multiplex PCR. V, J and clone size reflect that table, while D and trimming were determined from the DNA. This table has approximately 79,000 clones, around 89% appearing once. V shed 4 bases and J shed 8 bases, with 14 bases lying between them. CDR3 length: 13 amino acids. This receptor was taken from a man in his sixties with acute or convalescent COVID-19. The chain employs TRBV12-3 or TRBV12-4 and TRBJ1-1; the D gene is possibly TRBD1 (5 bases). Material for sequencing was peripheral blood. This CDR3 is CASSSGLSGEAFF. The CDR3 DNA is TGTGCCAGCAGTTCCGGGTTATCAGGGGAAGCTTTCTTT.